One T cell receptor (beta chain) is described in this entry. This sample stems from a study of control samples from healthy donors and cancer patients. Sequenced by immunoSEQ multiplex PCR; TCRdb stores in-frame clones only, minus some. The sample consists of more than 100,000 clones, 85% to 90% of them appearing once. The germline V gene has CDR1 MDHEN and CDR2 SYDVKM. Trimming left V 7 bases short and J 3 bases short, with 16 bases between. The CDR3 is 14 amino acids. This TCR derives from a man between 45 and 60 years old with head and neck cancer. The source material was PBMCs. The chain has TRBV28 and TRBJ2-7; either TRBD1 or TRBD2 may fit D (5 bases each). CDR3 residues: CASTPGSLGYEQYF. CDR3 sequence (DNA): TGTGCCAGCACCCCAGGGAGCCTAGGCTACGAGCAGTACTTC.